This TCR beta chain was found in a study of T cell responses to AZD1222 COVID-19 vaccine. Study-wide results and limits: Clonal diversity may have been underestimated, and the donors were mostly white British, with more females than males. Regions 160-218 and 743-854 held dominance among vaccine-associated CD4 TCRs, which spanned spike.

Of note for this clone: Its cognate antigen is unknown.

The CDR3 runs 15 residues. J was trimmed by 8 bases and V by 8 bases; bases with no gene match: 17. Germline V gene data show CDR1 as WNHNN and CDR2 as SYGVQD (reference sequence). Clones were sequenced by immunoSEQ multiplex PCR, and TCRdb holds only the in-frame ones, with some missing. The sample has 120,000 to 150,000 clones; about 82% are singletons. Some second doses came at about 4 weeks and others at about 12 weeks; these were pooled. Sequenced material: peripheral blood, taken 28 days after the second AZD1222 dose. The genes are TRBV10-1 and TRBJ1-1, with 7 bases that match TRBD1. The clonotype was recovered from an adult who received the AZD1222 COVID-19 vaccine. As DNA, the CDR3 is TGCGCCAGCGGAGGGGGCAGGGGGTCGCCCGAAGAAGCTTTCTTT. Translating gives CASGGGRGSPEEAFF.